These 21 T cell receptor beta chains were all obtained from the same sample, sequenced in a study of blood T cell repertoires in COVID-19. Data came from immunoSEQ multiplex PCR; TCRdb stores just in-frame clones and leaves some out. The table lists hundreds of thousands of clones, 75% to 90% of them singletons. Source material: peripheral blood. These receptors were collected from a woman in her late teens or twenties with acute or convalescent COVID-19.

The chain joins TRBV5-1 to TRBJ2-5; the match to TRBD2 covers 13 bases. CDR1 is SGHRS, CDR2 YFSETQ, per germline. V dropped 0 bases and J dropped 2; count of bases not matched to a gene: 4. This CDR3 has 17 amino acids. The CDR3 region has the DNA TGCGCCAGCAGCTTGGGGGAGACTAGCGGGGGGCAAGAGACCCAGTACTTC. It is translated as CASSLGETSGGQETQYF. Together with reference TRBV5-1 and TRBJ2-5, the CDR3 gives the full variable domain: KAGVTQTPRYLIKTRGQQVTLSCSPISGHRSVSWYQQTPGQGLQFLFEYFSETQRNKGNFPGRFSGRQFSNSRSEMNVSTLELGDSALYLCASSLGETSGGQETQYFGPGTRLLVL.

The chain couples TRBV5-1 to TRBJ1-1; no clear D gene. Germline assignment: CDR1 SGHRS and CDR2 YFSETQ. There are 15 residues in the CDR3. Between the trimmed V and J ends, which lost 0 bases and 1 base, there was a span of 10 bases. In nucleotides, the CDR3 is TGCGCCAGCAGCTTGGCCTCGAGAGCGAACACTGAAGCTTTCTTT. Translated: CASSLASRANTEAFF.

V gene TRBV11-2 combines with J gene TRBJ1-2; TRBD1 matches 7 bases. V gave up 5 bases and J gave up 4 bases; unmatched junction bases: 4. The germline V gene has CDR1 SGHAT and CDR2 FQNNGV. CDR3 length equals 13 residues. CDR3 nucleotides: TGTGCCAGCAGCAAACAGGGGACCTATGGCTACACCTTC. This encodes CASSKQGTYGYTF.

The chain uses TRBV25-1 and TRBJ1-4; TRBD1 matches 7 bases. The CDR3 contains 13 residues. J gave up 6 bases and V 8 bases, and 6 bases lay outside the gene matches. Germline CDR1 MGHDK, CDR2 SYGVNS. CDR3 in DNA: TGTGCCAGCCGACAGGGCGTCTATGAAAAACTGTTTTTT. It yields the protein CASRQGVYEKLFF.

As concerns this clone: Other DNA sequences of this sample code for an identical CDR3. J is TRBJ1-2 and V is TRBV7-2; D remains ambiguous. V lost 1 base and J 2 bases, leaving 5 bases between the germline ends. Germline-derived CDR1 and CDR2 are SGHTA and FQGNSA. This CDR3 is built from 13 residues. CDR3 nucleotide sequence: TGTGCCAGCAGCTTAGTTCAGAACTATGGCTACACCTTC. Amino acids: CASSLVQNYGYTF.

The genes are TRBV7-6 and TRBJ2-1; 7 nucleotides agree with TRBD2. Germline V gene data show CDR1 as SGHVS and CDR2 as FNYEAQ. The V segment lost 3 bases and the J segment 7 bases; nucleotides outside the gene matches: 9. This CDR3 contains 15 residues. The CDR3 DNA sequence: TGTGCCAGCAGCTTCCCCGATGGTAGCGGGAATGAGCAGTTCTTC. Protein sequence: CASSFPDGSGNEQFF.

This chain connects TRBV2 to TRBJ1-1; a weak D match, TRBD1 (5 bases). V shed 11 bases and J shed 4 bases, with 23 bases lying between them. The CDR3 consists of 15 residues. CDR1 and CDR2 (germline): SNHLY, FYNNEI. The CDR3 nucleotides are TGTGCCCGCCCTAGCAGTCAGGGCGGGGGCACTGAAGCTTTCTTT. This gives the protein CARPSSQGGGTEAFF.

This clone was detected only once. The genes are TRBV7-2 and TRBJ2-5; 10 nucleotides match TRBD2. CDR1 SGHTA and CDR2 FQGNSA come from the germline V gene. Trimming cost V 5 bases and J 4 bases; bases outside gene matches: 13. The CDR3 totals 17 residues. This CDR3 is CASSLLPSGGFLETQYF. The CDR3 bases are TGTGCCAGCAGCCTCCTTCCTAGCGGGGGATTTTTAGAGACCCAGTACTTC.

This chain uses TRBV3-1 (or the pseudogene TRBV3-2) with TRBJ2-7; weak D call: TRBD2 (5 bases). Deletions cut 3 bases from V and 0 bases from J, with 9 bases between. The CDR3 runs 14 residues. In germline, CDR1 is LGHDT, CDR2 YNNKEL (reference sequence). This CDR3 reads CASSHVGSSYEQYF. The CDR3 nucleotides are TGTGCCAGCAGCCATGTTGGGAGCTCCTACGAGCAGTACTTC.

This clone was seen a single time. The V call is TRBV25-1, the J call TRBJ2-1; a possible D gene is TRBD1 (6 bases). CDR1 is MGHDK and CDR2 is SYGVNS in the germline V gene. Trimming left V 6 bases short and J 4 bases short, with 16 bases between. The CDR3 consists of 15 residues. CDR3 nucleotide sequence: TGTGCCAGCAGCGCCGACAGGCAATTTTACAATGAGCAGTTCTTC. Its translation: CASSADRQFYNEQFF.

V and J are TRBV12-3 or TRBV12-4 and TRBJ2-1; no firm D call. The CDR3 extends over 13 amino acids. V gave up 3 bases and J gave up 9 bases, with 12 bases separating them. The CDR3 coding sequence is TGTGCCAGCAGTTTCTCGCGAGATAGTGAGCAGTTCTTC. Its protein product is CASSFSRDSEQFF.

The genes are TRBV5-6 and TRBJ1-1; the D gene is possibly TRBD1 (5 bases). Germline V gives CDR1 SGHDT, CDR2 YYEEEE. The CDR3 covers 14 residues. V was cut by 0 bases and J by 5 bases, with 11 bases left in between. CDR3 coding DNA: TGTGCCAGCAGCTTGGCGGGGCGGGGGACTGAAGCTTTCTTT. The encoded protein is CASSLAGRGTEAFF.

This chain links TRBV24-1 with TRBJ2-3; D gene uncertain. Germline CDR1 and CDR2: KGHDR and SFDVKD. This CDR3 contains 13 residues. With 4 bases removed from V and 2 bases from J, the gap between germline ends came to 6 bases. The CDR3 protein is CATSDPPTDTQYF. The CDR3 coding sequence is TGTGCCACCAGTGACCCTCCCACAGATACGCAGTATTTT.

This chain links TRBV5-1 with TRBJ1-2; D ambiguous. The V end was cut by 4 bases, the J end by 4 bases, with 8 bases between. Germline lookup yields CDR1 SGHRS and CDR2 YFSETQ. There are 12 residues in the CDR3. Here the CDR3 reads CASSPNSYGYTF. The CDR3 DNA reads TGCGCCAGCAGCCCTAACTCCTATGGCTACACCTTC.

This chain connects TRBV1 to TRBJ2-5; whether TRBD2, the table's D call, matches the DNA was not checked. TRBV1 has pseudogene status. The CDR3 covers 14 residues. The CDR3 here is CTSSPSLLAQTQYF. CDR3 bases: TGCACCAGCAGCCCTAGCCTGTTGGCGCAGACCCAGTACTTC.

Of note for this clone: Other DNA sequences within the sample encode an identical CDR3. This rearrangement joins TRBV24-1 to TRBJ2-3; D is ambiguous. V was clipped by 1 base and J by 0 bases, with 7 bases between them. CDR3 length: 15 residues. CDR1 KGHDR and CDR2 SFDVKD come from the germline V gene. CDR3 residues: CATSDLTGSTDTQYF. CDR3 in DNA: TGTGCCACCAGTGATTTAACGGGTAGCACAGATACGCAGTATTTT.

The chain combines TRBV5-1 with TRBJ1-2; perhaps TRBD1 as D (5 bases). The CDR3 covers 11 residues. Germline loops: CDR1 SGHRS, CDR2 YFSETQ. Trimming left V 7 bases short and J 7 bases short, with 11 bases between. The DNA for the CDR3 is TGCGCCAGCGGTCAGGGTGGTGGCTACACCTTC. Residues: CASGQGGGYTF.

This chain connects TRBV2 to TRBJ1-1; TRBD1 aligns across 9 bases. The CDR3 contains 14 residues. The V and J ends lost 6 bases and 5 bases, in that order; junction bases with no gene match: 7. Germline V gives CDR1 SNHLY, CDR2 FYNNEI. CDR3 protein: CASSADRGRTEAFF. The CDR3 region has the DNA TGTGCCAGCAGCGCGGACAGGGGAAGGACTGAAGCTTTCTTT. The full variable domain, with the rest looked up from reference TRBV2 and TRBJ1-1, is EPEVTQTPSHQVTQMGQEVILRCVPISNHLYFYWYRQILGQKVEFLVSFYNNEISEKSEIFDDQFSVERPDGSNFTLKIRSTKLEDSAMYFCASSADRGRTEAFFGQGTRLTVV.

The chain joins TRBV6-5 to TRBJ2-7; no definite D call. Germline V gene data show CDR1 as MNHEY and CDR2 as SVGAGI. CDR3 length: 11 residues. V gave up 6 bases and J gave up 7 bases, with 10 bases separating them. In nucleotides, the CDR3 is TGTGCCAGCAGCTCGCAGGAAGAGCAGTACTTC. Protein sequence: CASSSQEEQYF.

The chain carries TRBV7-6 and TRBJ1-5; D is ambiguous. Germline V CDR1 and CDR2: SGHVS, FNYEAQ. V was clipped by 5 bases and J by 6 bases, with 11 bases between them. There are 13 residues in the CDR3. DNA of the CDR3: TGTGCCAGCAGCCAATTTTACGGTCAGCCCCAGCATTTT. Its protein is CASSQFYGQPQHF.

The V call is TRBV5-8, the J call TRBJ2-7; possibly TRBD2 for D (5 bases). The CDR3 loop spans 17 amino acids. With 0 bases removed from V and 1 base from J, the gap between germline ends came to 17 bases. The germline CDR1 and CDR2 sequences are SGHTS and YDEGEE. This chain's CDR3 is CASSLAGVGRRSYEQYF. The CDR3 DNA reads as TGTGCCAGCAGCTTGGCCGGGGTGGGCAGGAGGTCCTACGAGCAGTACTTC.